The clone carrying this T cell receptor beta chain was recorded at least ten times. The antigen is unknown. Time point noted: newly diagnosed GD, antithyroid drugs for less than 3 months. Following extraction of RNA from PBMCs, that RNA was used to make the TCR library. V was shortened by 6 bases and J by 7 bases, with 16 bases between the two germline ends. This CDR3 contains 14 residues. Relying on iRepertoire HTBI primers and Arm-PCR of CDR3 regions, the team built TCR beta libraries. TCRdb ran MiXCR on the multiplex PCR reads and lists one entry per CDR3 protein. The sample records over 300,000 distinct CDR3 sequences, about a sixth being singletons. The entry originates in a study of regulatory T cells in long-lasting Graves disease. Notes on the study in general: Persistent patients shared more public clonotypes (under 3,000) than newly diagnosed patients (around 1,000). Persistent disease showed a preference for TRBV28, TRBJ1-2 and TRBJ2-5.

Sequenced material: peripheral blood mononuclear cells (PBMCs), taken at new diagnosis, from a patient treated with antithyroid drugs. The V call is TRBV12-3 or TRBV12-4, the J call TRBJ1-5, with D perhaps TRBD1 (5 bases). The receptor was derived from a female donor with Graves disease. CDR3 nucleotides: TGTGCCAGCAGCCTCAGGGTACGGGGCCAGCCCCAGCATTTT. It codes for CASSLRVRGQPQHF.